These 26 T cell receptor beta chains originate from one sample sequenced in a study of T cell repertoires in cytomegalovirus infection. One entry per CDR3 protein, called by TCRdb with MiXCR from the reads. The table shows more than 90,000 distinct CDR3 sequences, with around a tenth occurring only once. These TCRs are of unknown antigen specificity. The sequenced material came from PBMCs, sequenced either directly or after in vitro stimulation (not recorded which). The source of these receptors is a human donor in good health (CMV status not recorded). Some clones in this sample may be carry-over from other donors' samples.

CDR3: CASSNRDRGLGYTF. CDR3 in DNA: TGTGCCAGTAGTAACCGGGACAGGGGGCTCGGCTACACCTTC. The chain links TRBV19 to TRBJ1-2; the match to TRBD1 covers 12 bases. Germline-derived CDR1 and CDR2 are LNHDA and SQIVND (reference sequence). With 4 bases clipped from V and 8 bases from J, the junction kept 5 bases outside the gene matches. This CDR3 comprises 14 residues.

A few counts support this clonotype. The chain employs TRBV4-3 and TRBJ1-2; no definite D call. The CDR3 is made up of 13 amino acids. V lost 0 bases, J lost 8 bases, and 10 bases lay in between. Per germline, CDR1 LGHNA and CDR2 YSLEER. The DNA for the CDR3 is TGCGCCAGCAGCCAAGAGTGGGAGGTGGGCTACACCTTC. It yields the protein CASSQEWEVGYTF.

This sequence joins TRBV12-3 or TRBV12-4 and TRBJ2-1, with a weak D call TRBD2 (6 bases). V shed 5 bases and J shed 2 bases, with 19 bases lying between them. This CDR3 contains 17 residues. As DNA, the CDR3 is TGTGCCAGCAGTGGCCGCACCGGGACTGGCCCCTACAATGAGCAGTTCTTC. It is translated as CASSGRTGTGPYNEQFF.

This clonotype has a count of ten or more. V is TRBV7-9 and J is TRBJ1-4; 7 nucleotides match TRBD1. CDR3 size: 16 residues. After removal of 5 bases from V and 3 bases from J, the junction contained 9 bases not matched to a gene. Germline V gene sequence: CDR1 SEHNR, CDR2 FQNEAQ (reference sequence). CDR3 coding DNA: TGTGCCAGCAGCCTCACCTCCCAGGGGGCTAATGAAAAACTGTTTTTT. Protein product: CASSLTSQGANEKLFF. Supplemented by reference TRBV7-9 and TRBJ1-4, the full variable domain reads DTGVSQNPRHKITKRGQNVTFRCDPISEHNRLYWYRQTLGQGPEFLTYFQNEAQLEKSRLLSDRFSAERPKGSFSTLEIQRTEQGDSAMYLCASSLTSQGANEKLFFGSGTQLSVL.

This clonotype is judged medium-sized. CDR3 sequence: CASSIALGLAGVRDTQYF. The CDR3 DNA is TGTGCCAGTAGTATAGCCCTGGGACTAGCGGGAGTAAGAGATACGCAGTATTTT. The chain has TRBV19 and TRBJ2-3, with 14 bases that match TRBD2. J gave up 5 bases and V 1 base, and 8 bases lay outside the gene matches. The CDR3 extends over 18 amino acids. Germline loops: CDR1 LNHDA, CDR2 SQIVND (reference sequence).

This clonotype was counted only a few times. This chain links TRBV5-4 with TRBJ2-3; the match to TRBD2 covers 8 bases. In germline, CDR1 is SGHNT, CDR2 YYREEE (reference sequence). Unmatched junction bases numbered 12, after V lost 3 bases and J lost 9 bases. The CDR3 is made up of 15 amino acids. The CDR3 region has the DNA TGTGCCAGCAGCTCGGGACTAGAAGACATTGAAACGCAGTATTTT. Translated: CASSSGLEDIETQYF.

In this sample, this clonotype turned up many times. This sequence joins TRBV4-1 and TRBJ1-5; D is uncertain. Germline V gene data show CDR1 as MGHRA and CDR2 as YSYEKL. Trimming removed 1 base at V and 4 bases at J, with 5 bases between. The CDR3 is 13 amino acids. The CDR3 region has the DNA TGCGCCAGCAGCCAAGTCGGGAATCAGCCCCAGCATTTT. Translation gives CASSQVGNQPQHF.

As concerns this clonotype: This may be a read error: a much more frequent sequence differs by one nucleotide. The CDR3 region is CASSQLASGYYNEQLF. In DNA, the CDR3 is TGCGCCAGCAGCCAACTAGCTAGCGGATACTACAATGAGCAGCTCTTC. J is TRBJ2-1 and V is TRBV4-3; 7 bases agree with TRBD2. CDR1 is LGHNA, CDR2 YSLEER, per germline. This CDR3 contains 16 residues.

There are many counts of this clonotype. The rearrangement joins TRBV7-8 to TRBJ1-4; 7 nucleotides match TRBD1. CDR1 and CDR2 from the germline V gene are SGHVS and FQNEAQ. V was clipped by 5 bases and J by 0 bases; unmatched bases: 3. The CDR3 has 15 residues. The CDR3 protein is CASSPDRATNEKLFF. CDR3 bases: TGTGCCAGCAGCCCCGACAGGGCAACTAATGAAAAACTGTTTTTT. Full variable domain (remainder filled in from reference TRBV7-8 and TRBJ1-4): GAGVSQSPRYKVAKRGQDVALRCDPISGHVSLFWYQQALGQGPEFLTYFQNEAQLDKSGLPSDRFFAERPEGSVSTLKIQRTQQEDSAVYLCASSPDRATNEKLFFGSGTQLSVL.

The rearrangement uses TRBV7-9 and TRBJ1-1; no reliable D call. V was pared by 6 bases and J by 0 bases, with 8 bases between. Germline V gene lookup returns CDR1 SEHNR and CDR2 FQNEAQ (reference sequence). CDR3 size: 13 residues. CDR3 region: CASRLDLNTEAFF. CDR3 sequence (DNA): TGTGCCAGCAGACTTGACCTGAACACTGAAGCTTTCTTT. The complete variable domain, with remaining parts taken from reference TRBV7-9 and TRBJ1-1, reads DTGVSQNPRHKITKRGQNVTFRCDPISEHNRLYWYRQTLGQGPEFLTYFQNEAQLEKSRLLSDRFSAERPKGSFSTLEIQRTEQGDSAMYLCASRLDLNTEAFFGQGTRLTVV.

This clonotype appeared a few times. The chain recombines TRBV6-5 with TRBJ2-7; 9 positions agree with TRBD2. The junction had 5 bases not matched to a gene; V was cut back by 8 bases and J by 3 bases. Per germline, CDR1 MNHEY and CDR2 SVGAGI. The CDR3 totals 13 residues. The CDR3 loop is CASGGLARYEQYF. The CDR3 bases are TGTGCCAGCGGTGGACTAGCGCGCTACGAGCAGTACTTC.

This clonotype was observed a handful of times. CDR3 amino acids: CASSLDRGRTYEQYF. The CDR3 DNA reads TGCGCCAGCAGCCTTGACAGGGGGCGAACCTACGAGCAGTACTTC. The chain employs TRBV4-1 and TRBJ2-7; 10 bases line up with TRBD1. The CDR3 runs to 15 residues. From germline, CDR1 is MGHRA and CDR2 YSYEKL. Germline trimming cut 4 bases from V and 2 bases from J; bases unmatched to any gene: 5.

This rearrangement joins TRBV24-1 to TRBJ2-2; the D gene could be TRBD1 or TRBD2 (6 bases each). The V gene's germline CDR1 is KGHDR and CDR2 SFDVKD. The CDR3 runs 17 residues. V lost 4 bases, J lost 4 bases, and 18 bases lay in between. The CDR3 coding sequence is TGTGCCACCAGTGACTTTATCGGGGGCTCGGGCACCGGGGAGCTGTTTTTT. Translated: CATSDFIGGSGTGELFF.

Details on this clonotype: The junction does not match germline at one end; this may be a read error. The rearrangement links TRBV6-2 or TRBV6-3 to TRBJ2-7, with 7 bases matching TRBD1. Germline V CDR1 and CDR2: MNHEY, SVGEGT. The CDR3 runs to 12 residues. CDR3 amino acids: CASSATLTGVSF. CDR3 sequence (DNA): TGTGCCAGCAGCGCGACGCTTACAGGGGTGTCTTTC.

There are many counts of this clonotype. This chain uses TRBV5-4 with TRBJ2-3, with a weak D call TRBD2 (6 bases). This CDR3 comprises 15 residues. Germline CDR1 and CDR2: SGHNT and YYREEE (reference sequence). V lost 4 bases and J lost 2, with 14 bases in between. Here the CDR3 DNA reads TGTGCCAGCAGCCCTAGTAAGGGACTCACAGATACGCAGTATTTT. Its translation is CASSPSKGLTDTQYF.

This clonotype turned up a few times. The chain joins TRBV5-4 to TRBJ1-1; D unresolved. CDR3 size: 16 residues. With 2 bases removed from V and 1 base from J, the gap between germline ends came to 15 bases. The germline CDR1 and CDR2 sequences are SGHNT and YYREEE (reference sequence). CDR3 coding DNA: TGTGCCAGCAGCTTAAACACAGCCCTCCGGAACACTGAAGCTTTCTTT. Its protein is CASSLNTALRNTEAFF.

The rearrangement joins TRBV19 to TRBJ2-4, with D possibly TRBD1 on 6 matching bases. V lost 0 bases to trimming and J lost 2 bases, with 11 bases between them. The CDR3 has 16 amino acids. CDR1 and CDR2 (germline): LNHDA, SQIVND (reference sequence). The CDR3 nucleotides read TGTGCCAGTAGTATAGACAGGGGACCGACCAAAAACATTCAGTACTTC. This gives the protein CASSIDRGPTKNIQYF.

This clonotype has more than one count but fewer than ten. The CDR3 is CASSAGGTAPSGANVLTF. CDR3 in DNA: TGTGCCAGCAGCGCAGGGGGGACAGCCCCCTCTGGGGCCAACGTCCTGACTTTC. V is TRBV11-3 and J is TRBJ2-6; D might be TRBD1 (7 bases). This CDR3 contains 18 residues. V was trimmed by 5 bases and J by 0 bases, leaving 17 bases between them. Germline lookup yields CDR1 SGHNT and CDR2 YENEEA.

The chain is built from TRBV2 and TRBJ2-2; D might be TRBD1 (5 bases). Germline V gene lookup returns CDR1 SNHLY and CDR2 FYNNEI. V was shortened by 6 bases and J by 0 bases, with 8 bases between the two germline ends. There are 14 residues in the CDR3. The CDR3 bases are TGTGCCAGCAGAAAGACAGCGAACACCGGGGAGCTGTTTTTT. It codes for CASRKTANTGELFF.

The CDR3 sequence: CASSLGDQRVNEQFF. The CDR3 coding sequence is TGTGCCAGCAGCTTGGGGGATCAGAGGGTGAATGAGCAGTTCTTC. This rearrangement joins TRBV5-8 to TRBJ2-1; D may be TRBD2 (5 bases). The CDR3 loop spans 15 amino acids. The V and J ends lost 0 bases and 7 bases respectively, with 14 bases between them. CDR1 is SGHTS and CDR2 is YDEGEE in the germline V gene.

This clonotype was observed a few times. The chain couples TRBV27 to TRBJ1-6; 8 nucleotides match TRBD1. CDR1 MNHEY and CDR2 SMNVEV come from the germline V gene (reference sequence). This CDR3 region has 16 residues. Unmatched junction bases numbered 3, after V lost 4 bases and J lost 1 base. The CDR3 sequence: CASSYGQGSYNSPLHF. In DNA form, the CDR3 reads TGTGCCAGCAGTTACGGACAGGGTTCCTATAATTCACCCCTCCACTTT.

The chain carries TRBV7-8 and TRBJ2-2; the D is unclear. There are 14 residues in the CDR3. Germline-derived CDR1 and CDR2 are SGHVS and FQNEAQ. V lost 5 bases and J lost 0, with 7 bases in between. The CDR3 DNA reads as TGTGCCAGCAGCCGGACCGCGAACACCGGGGAGCTGTTTTTT. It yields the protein CASSRTANTGELFF.

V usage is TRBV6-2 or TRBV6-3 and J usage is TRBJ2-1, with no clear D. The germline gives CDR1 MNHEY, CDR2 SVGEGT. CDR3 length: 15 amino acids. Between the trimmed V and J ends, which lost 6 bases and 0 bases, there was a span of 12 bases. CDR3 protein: CASSPSRSSYNEQFF. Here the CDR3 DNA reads TGTGCCAGCAGCCCCTCGAGGAGCTCCTACAATGAGCAGTTCTTC.

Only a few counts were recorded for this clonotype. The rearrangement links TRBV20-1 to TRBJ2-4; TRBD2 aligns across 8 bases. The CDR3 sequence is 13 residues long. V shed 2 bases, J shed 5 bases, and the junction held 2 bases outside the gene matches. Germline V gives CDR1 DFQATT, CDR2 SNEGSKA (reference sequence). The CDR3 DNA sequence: TGCAGTGCTAGATCCGGGAGGGAAAACATTCAGTACTTC. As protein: CSARSGRENIQYF.

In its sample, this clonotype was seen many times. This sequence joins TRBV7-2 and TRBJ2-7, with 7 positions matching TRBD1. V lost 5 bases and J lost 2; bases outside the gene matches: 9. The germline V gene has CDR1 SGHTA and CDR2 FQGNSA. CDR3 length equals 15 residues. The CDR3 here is CASSRTGTAPYEQYF. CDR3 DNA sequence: TGTGCCAGCAGCAGGACCGGGACAGCACCCTACGAGCAGTACTTC.

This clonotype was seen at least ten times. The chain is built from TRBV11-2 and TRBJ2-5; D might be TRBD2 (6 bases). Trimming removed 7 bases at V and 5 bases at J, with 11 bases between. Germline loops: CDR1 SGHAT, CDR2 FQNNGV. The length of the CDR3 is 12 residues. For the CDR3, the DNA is TGTGCCAGCACCCCGGCGGGGGAGACCCAGTACTTC. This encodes CASTPAGETQYF.